These 15 T cell receptor beta chains were all obtained from the same sample, sequenced in a study of Graves' ophthalmopathy and Graves' hyperthyroidism. Amplifying from RNA transcripts, the study obtained TCR beta CDR3 regions. An initial RT-PCR round employing HTBI primers preceded a second-round multiplex PCR. TCRdb processed the multiplex PCR reads anew with MiXCR; each CDR3 protein has one entry. The table has some 360,000 distinct CDR3 sequences, approximately 17% seen once. Material for sequencing was peripheral blood. These receptors were obtained from an adult woman with stable Graves' hyperthyroidism.

In its sample, this clonotype was seen many times. This sequence joins TRBV5-1 and TRBJ2-7; 7 bases are shared with TRBD1. The CDR3 extends over 15 amino acids. Germline-derived CDR1 and CDR2 are SGHRS and YFSETQ. V was pared by 4 bases and J by 0 bases, with 7 bases of the junction left unmatched. Here the CDR3 reads CASSKGAQGSYEQYF. The CDR3 region has the DNA TGCGCCAGCAGCAAGGGGGCGCAGGGCTCCTACGAGCAGTACTTC.

There are many counts of this clonotype. The chain joins TRBV3-1 to TRBJ2-5; 8 nucleotides match TRBD1. The CDR3 runs 15 residues. The germline V gene has CDR1 LGHDT and CDR2 YNNKEL (reference sequence). Unmatched junction bases numbered 7, after V lost 3 bases and J lost 4 bases. The CDR3 reads CASSQTGVVGETQYF. CDR3 sequence (DNA): TGTGCCAGCAGCCAGACAGGGGTAGTTGGAGAGACCCAGTACTTC.

In its sample, this clonotype was seen many times. CDR3 in amino acids: CSARWQGNYGYTF. For the CDR3, the DNA is TGCAGTGCTAGGTGGCAGGGGAACTATGGCTACACCTTC. This chain uses TRBV20-1 with TRBJ1-2, with a weak D call TRBD1 (6 bases). V lost 3 bases and J lost 2, with 10 bases in between. In germline, CDR1 is DFQATT, CDR2 SNEGSKA (reference sequence). This CDR3 contains 13 residues.

This clonotype was recorded many times. The chain has TRBV30 and TRBJ1-6, with unresolved D. V lost 0 bases and J 9 bases, leaving 9 bases between the germline ends. The length of the CDR3 is 13 residues. Germline V gene lookup returns CDR1 GTSNPN and CDR2 SVGIG (reference sequence). The CDR3 protein is CAWSVTESSPLHF. CDR3 in DNA: TGTGCCTGGAGTGTAACAGAATCTTCACCCCTCCACTTT.

This clonotype was counted a few times. The chain has TRBV7-4 and TRBJ1-6; a weak D match, TRBD1 (5 bases). The CDR3 is made up of 13 amino acids. The germline V gene encodes CDR1 SGHVT and CDR2 SQSDAQ. V lost 9 bases and J 7 bases, leaving 13 bases between the germline ends. The CDR3 loop is CARGGGTNSPLHF. Here the CDR3 DNA reads TGTGCCAGAGGTGGGGGGACGAATTCACCCCTCCACTTT. Combining the CDR3 with reference TRBV7-4 and TRBJ1-6 gives the whole variable domain GAGVSQSPRYKVAKRGRDVALRCDSISGHVTLYWYRQTLGQGSEVLTYSQSDAQRDKSGRPSGRFSAERPERSVSTLKIQRTEQGDSAVYLCARGGGTNSPLHFGNGTRLTVT.

This clonotype was seen more than once but under ten times. This sequence joins TRBV3-1 and TRBJ2-2, with 7 bases that match TRBD2. After removal of 2 bases from V and 1 base from J, the junction contained 4 bases not matched to a gene. Germline CDR1 and CDR2: LGHDT and YNNKEL (reference sequence). This CDR3 contains 16 residues. CDR3 sequence reads: CASSQWGGGNTGELFF. The DNA for the CDR3 is TGTGCCAGCAGCCAATGGGGCGGGGGGAACACCGGGGAGCTGTTTTTT.

This clonotype was seen more than once but under ten times. The chain joins TRBV5-1 to TRBJ2-1; 13 bases align to TRBD2. The V segment lost 4 bases and the J segment 6 bases; nucleotides outside the gene matches: 4. Germline V gives CDR1 SGHRS, CDR2 YFSETQ. CDR3 length: 15 residues. The CDR3 nucleotides are TGCGCCAGCAGCCCCTGGACTAGCGGGAGCAATGAGCAGTTCTTC. Residues: CASSPWTSGSNEQFF.

The chain links TRBV29-1 to TRBJ2-4; tentative D call: TRBD2 (6 bases). Per the germline V gene, CDR1 is SQVTM and CDR2 is ANQGSEA. The CDR3 runs 10 residues. Trimming pared 6 bases from V and 14 bases from J, leaving 14 bases between. Here the CDR3 DNA reads TGCAGCGTAACGGAGGGCGTTAAGTACTTC. Translation gives CSVTEGVKYF.

This clonotype was seen only a few times. This sequence joins TRBV4-1 and TRBJ2-5; no firm D call. Germline values: CDR1 MGHRA, CDR2 YSYEKL. This CDR3 is built from 15 residues. Trimming pared 4 bases from V and 1 base from J, leaving 13 bases between. CDR3 coding DNA: TGCGCCAGCAGCCCCTCAAGTGGCCTCCAAGAGACCCAGTACTTC. It codes for CASSPSSGLQETQYF.

Many counts were recorded for this clonotype. The chain is built from TRBV29-1 and TRBJ2-7, with D possibly matching TRBD1 (6 bases). Per the germline V gene, CDR1 is SQVTM and CDR2 is ANQGSEA. The CDR3 runs 11 residues. Trimming removed 4 bases at V and 5 bases at J, with 9 bases between. The CDR3 protein is CSVGQAHEQYF. The DNA of the CDR3 is TGCAGCGTTGGACAGGCCCACGAGCAGTACTTC.

In its sample, this clonotype was seen many times. This chain joins TRBV7-6 and TRBJ1-5; 9 nucleotides agree with TRBD1. V was clipped by 8 bases and J by 0 bases; unmatched bases: 26. Germline CDR1 is SGHVS and CDR2 is FNYEAQ. The CDR3 totals 22 residues. The DNA for the CDR3 is TGTGCCAGCGGGATTGGCGTCGGGACAGGGAACGCGAGGGAATATAGCAATCAGCCCCAGCATTTT. Translation: CASGIGVGTGNAREYSNQPQHF.

This clonotype has at least ten counts. This sequence joins TRBV7-2 and TRBJ2-7; 7 positions match TRBD1. The CDR3 loop spans 15 amino acids. J gave up 3 bases and V 3 bases, and 8 bases lay outside the gene matches. Germline values: CDR1 SGHTA, CDR2 FQGNSA. In nucleotides, the CDR3 is TGTGCCAGCAGCTTCGGGACAGACGATCTCTACGAGCAGTACTTC. Its protein is CASSFGTDDLYEQYF.

The chain employs TRBV13 and TRBJ1-3; the match to TRBD1 covers 8 bases. Losses at the gene ends were 5 bases for V and 6 bases for J; bases not matched to a gene: 12. This CDR3 spans 16 amino acids. Germline CDR1 is PRHDT and CDR2 is FYEKMQ (reference sequence). CDR3 protein: CASSARQGTELNTIYF. CDR3 nucleotide sequence: TGTGCCAGCAGCGCCCGACAGGGGACGGAATTAAACACCATATATTTT.

This clonotype has just a few counts. J is TRBJ2-7 and V is TRBV5-1, with D maybe TRBD2 (5 bases). Between the trimmed V and J ends, which lost 4 bases and 7 bases, there was a span of 18 bases. Germline V gives CDR1 SGHRS, CDR2 YFSETQ. This CDR3 is 14 amino acids long. CDR3 DNA: TGCGCCAGCAGCCATTCAGTCCTTGGGGAGGAGCAGTACTTC. Amino acids: CASSHSVLGEEQYF.

This clonotype was seen at least ten times. The chain joins TRBV5-1 to TRBJ1-2; D gene unclear. The V end was cut by 2 bases, the J end by 6 bases, with 8 bases between. CDR1 SGHRS and CDR2 YFSETQ come from the germline V gene. The CDR3 is made up of 12 amino acids. For the CDR3, the DNA is TGCGCCAGCAGCTTCACGACCCATGGCTACACCTTC. Its translation: CASSFTTHGYTF.